These 3 T cell receptor beta chains were sequenced from one sample in a study of radiotherapy plus CTLA-4 blockade in lung cancer. Clones were sequenced by immunoSEQ multiplex PCR, and TCRdb holds only the in-frame ones, with some missing. The profile shows fewer than 90,000 clones, about four fifths of them singletons. The sequenced sample was peripheral blood, obtained from a patient treated with radiotherapy plus ipilimumab. The receptors derive from a human donor with non-small cell lung cancer who had stable disease on radiotherapy plus ipilimumab.

V is TRBV18 and J is TRBJ1-1; 8 nucleotides match TRBD1. V was pared by 1 base and J by 5 bases, with 15 bases of the junction left unmatched. CDR1 is KGHSH, CDR2 LQKENI, per germline. The CDR3 has 18 residues. DNA for the CDR3: TGTGCCAGCTCACCACTAATACAGTCCAGGGGGCGGGCGACTGAAGCTTTCTTT. It is translated as CASSPLIQSRGRATEAFF.

V usage is TRBV2 and J usage is TRBJ2-3; the D gene is possibly TRBD1 (5 bases). The germline V gene has CDR1 SNHLY and CDR2 FYNNEI. There are 12 residues in the CDR3. V lost 8 bases and J 5 bases, leaving 11 bases between the germline ends. CDR3 sequence: CASSQGGDTQYF. The CDR3 DNA follows: TGTGCCAGCTCTCAGGGTGGAGATACGCAGTATTTT.

V usage is TRBV28 and J usage is TRBJ1-5; maybe TRBD1 (6 bases). The V and J ends lost 2 bases and 3 bases respectively, with 11 bases between them. The CDR3 totals 15 residues. Germline V lookup: CDR1 MDHEN, CDR2 SYDVKM. The CDR3: CASSLRAGVNQPQHF. DNA of the CDR3: TGTGCCAGCAGTTTACGGGCAGGGGTCAATCAGCCCCAGCATTTT.